A selection of T cell receptor beta chains follows, all from one sample in a study of shared clonotypes between healthy human individuals. Assay used: immunoSEQ multiplex PCR; TCRdb lists only in-frame clones, some missing. This table holds about 2,200,000 clones, about 92% found once. Sequencing was carried out using naive CD8+ T cells from PBMCs. Receptors originate from a man aged 18-30 years in good health. Some clones in this sample may be carry-over from other donors' samples. Both conserved end residues are part of each CDR3. A D gene is named only where the DNA matches it firmly. Not every row has a clone size; where given, it reads once, few, many or a size class.

d_call,cdr3_length,j_call,v_call,clone_size,cdr3_aa,cdr3_nt
TRBD1,15,TRBJ2-7,TRBV5-1,.,CASSWDRDPYYEQYF,TGCGCCAGCAGCTGGGACAGGGACCCTTACTACGAGCAGTACTTC
.,14,TRBJ2-6,TRBV29-1,once,CSVEDLWDGNVLTF,TGCAGCGTTGAAGATTTGTGGGACGGAAACGTCCTGACTTTC
.,14,TRBJ2-7,TRBV10-3,.,CAISVDRRTYEQYF,TGTGCCATCAGTGTTGACAGGAGAACCTACGAGCAGTACTTC
TRBD1,15,TRBJ2-7,TRBV7-8,.,CASSARTGPTYEQYF,TGTGCCAGCAGCGCCCGGACAGGCCCTACCTACGAGCAGTACTTC
.,15,TRBJ2-2,TRBV7-9,once,CASSLSGFQTGELFF,TGTGCCAGCAGCTTATCGGGGTTTCAGACCGGGGAGCTGTTTTTT
TRBD1,16,TRBJ2-1,TRBV5-1,.,CASSLNWTGYYNEQFF,TGCGCCAGCAGCCTTAACTGGACAGGTTATTACAATGAGCAGTTCTTC
.,13,TRBJ2-1,TRBV29-1,.,CSVRTGSYNEQFF,TGCAGCGTTAGGACGGGGTCATACAATGAGCAGTTCTTC
TRBD2,14,TRBJ2-2,TRBV9,.,CASSGLATTGELFF,TGTGCCAGCTCGGGACTAGCGACCACCGGGGAGCTGTTTTTT
TRBD2,16,TRBJ2-7,TRBV6-6,once,CASSYLSGSYFYEQYF,TGTGCCAGCAGTTACCTAAGCGGGAGTTATTTCTACGAGCAGTACTTC
.,15,TRBJ1-2,TRBV28,.,CASSLSNRYNYGYTF,TGTGCCAGCAGTTTATCAAACAGATACAACTATGGCTACACCTTC
.,13,TRBJ2-1,TRBV4-3,.,CASSRGGVYEQFF,TGCGCCAGCAGCCGTGGGGGCGTCTATGAGCAGTTCTTC
.,14,TRBJ2-3,TRBV27,.,CASSPRLGADTQYF,TGTGCCAGCAGTCCTAGGTTGGGTGCGGATACGCAGTATTTT
TRBD1,15,TRBJ2-7,TRBV11-2,.,CASSPYRGPFYEQYF,TGTGCCAGCAGCCCGTACAGGGGCCCTTTCTACGAGCAGTACTTC
TRBD1,16,TRBJ2-7,TRBV19,.,CASSMRGQGLEYEQYF,TGTGCCAGTAGTATGCGAGGACAGGGGCTAGAATACGAGCAGTACTTC
TRBD1,16,TRBJ2-7,TRBV28,.,CASSSWTGELFYEQYF,TGTGCCAGCAGCTCATGGACAGGAGAGCTATTCTACGAGCAGTACTTC
.,12,TRBJ1-1,TRBV6-5,few,CASSYVGQEAFF,TGTGCCAGCAGTTACGTCGGACAGGAAGCTTTCTTT
.,15,TRBJ1-1,TRBV10-3,.,CAISDTTGMNTEAFF,TGTGCCATCAGTGATACCACAGGGATGAACACTGAAGCTTTCTTT
.,13,TRBJ2-1,TRBV30,.,CAWKETRTSEQFF,TGTGCCTGGAAAGAGACCCGCACTAGTGAGCAGTTCTTC
.,13,TRBJ2-3,TRBV7-8,.,CASSLAYTDTQYF,TGTGCCAGCAGCTTAGCCTACACAGATACGCAGTATTTT
.,15,TRBJ2-1,TRBV6-5,.,CASSPDSLFYNEQFF,TGTGCCAGCAGCCCCGACAGTCTATTCTACAATGAGCAGTTCTTC